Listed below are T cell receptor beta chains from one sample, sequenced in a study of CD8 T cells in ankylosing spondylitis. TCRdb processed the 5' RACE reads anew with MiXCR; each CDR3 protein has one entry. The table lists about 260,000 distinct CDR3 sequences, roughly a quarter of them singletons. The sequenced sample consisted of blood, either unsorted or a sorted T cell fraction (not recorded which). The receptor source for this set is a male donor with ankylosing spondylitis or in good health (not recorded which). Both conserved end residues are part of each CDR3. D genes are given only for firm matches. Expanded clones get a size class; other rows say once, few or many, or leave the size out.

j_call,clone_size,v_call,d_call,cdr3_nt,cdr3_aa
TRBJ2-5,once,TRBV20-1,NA,TGCAGTGCTAGAGACTGGATGAGTACCCAGTACTTC,CSARDWMSTQYF
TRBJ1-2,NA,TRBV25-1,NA,TGTGCCAGCAGTGAATCAGCAGGGAGGTTCTATGGCTACACCTTC,CASSESAGRFYGYTF
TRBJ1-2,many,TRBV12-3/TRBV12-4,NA,TGTGCCACTAGGGGATTTCTCTATGGCTACACCTTC,CATRGFLYGYTF
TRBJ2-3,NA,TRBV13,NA,TGTGCCAGCAGCTCTCGTTTTGATACGCAGTATTTT,CASSSRFDTQYF
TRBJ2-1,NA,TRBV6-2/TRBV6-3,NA,TGTGCCAGCAGTCCAGGGGCCCTCTCCTACAATGAGCAGTTCTTC,CASSPGALSYNEQFF
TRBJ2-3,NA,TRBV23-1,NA,TGCGCCAGCAGTCATCCGGAGCCCCGTTTTGAAGAAGAGTCGGGGCAGTATTTT,CASSHPEPRFEEESGQYF
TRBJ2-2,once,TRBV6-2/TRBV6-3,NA,TGTGCCAGCAGTTACCTAAGCGGGGAGCTGTTTTTT,CASSYLSGELFF
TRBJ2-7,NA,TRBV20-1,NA,TGCAGTGCACAAATAGTGGGACGGTCAATCTACGAGCAGTACTTC,CSAQIVGRSIYEQYF
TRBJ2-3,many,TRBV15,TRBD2,TGTGCCACCAGCACCCCCAGGCACACCTCGGGGGGATCAAAAGATACGCAGTATTTT,CATSTPRHTSGGSKDTQYF
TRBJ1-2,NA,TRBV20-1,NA,TGCAGTGCTAGAGCGGGCAGCAACTATGGCTACACCTTC,CSARAGSNYGYTF
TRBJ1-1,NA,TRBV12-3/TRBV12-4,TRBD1,TGTGCCAGCAGTCCGCGACAGGGATACACTGAAGCTTTCTTT,CASSPRQGYTEAFF
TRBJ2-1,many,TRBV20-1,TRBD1,TGCAGTGCTAGGCCCCGGGACAGAATCTCCAATGAGCAGTTCTTC,CSARPRDRISNEQFF
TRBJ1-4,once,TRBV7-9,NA,TGTGCCAGCAGCCCCCGCGGACAGCCCCAGGGTAAAGAAAAACTGTTTTTT,CASSPRGQPQGKEKLFF
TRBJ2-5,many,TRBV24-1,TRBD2,TGTGCCACCAGTGATCCGGGGGGGACCGCCGGGGAGACCCAGTACTTC,CATSDPGGTAGETQYF
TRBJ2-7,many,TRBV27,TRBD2,TGTGCCACCACGACTAGCGGGGGCCTCGAGCAGTACTTC,CATTTSGGLEQYF
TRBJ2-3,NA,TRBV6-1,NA,TGTGCCACTGGGGAGGGGGGGCGTATAGATACGCAGTATTTT,CATGEGGRIDTQYF
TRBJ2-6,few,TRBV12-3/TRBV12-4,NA,TGTGCCAGCAGTTCTGGCTCTGGGGCCAACGTCCTGACTTTC,CASSSGSGANVLTF
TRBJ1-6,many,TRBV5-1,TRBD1,TGCGCCAGCCGCGGGACAGGGAATTCACCCCTCCACTTT,CASRGTGNSPLHF
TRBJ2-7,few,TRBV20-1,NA,TGCAGTGCAACGGACGGGCAGCAGTACTTC,CSATDGQQYF
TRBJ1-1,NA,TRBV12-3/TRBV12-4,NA,TGTGCCAGCAGTTTGGGCTTTGTAAACACTGAAGCTTTCTTT,CASSLGFVNTEAFF
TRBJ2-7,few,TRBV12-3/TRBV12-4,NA,TGTGCCAGCACCCCAACTAGGACCCACGAGCAGTACTTC,CASTPTRTHEQYF
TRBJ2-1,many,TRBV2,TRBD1,TGTGCCAGCACCCCAGACAGGGACAATGAGCAGTTCTTC,CASTPDRDNEQFF
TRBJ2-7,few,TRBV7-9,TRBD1,TGTGCCAGCAGATGGACAGGGGCGTCCTACGAGCAGTACTTC,CASRWTGASYEQYF
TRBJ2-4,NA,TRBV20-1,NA,TGCAGTGCACCAGCTGAACGGGGCATTCAGTACTTC,CSAPAERGIQYF
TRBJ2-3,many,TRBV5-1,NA,TGCGCCAGCAGCTTGCTCGGGACAGATACGCAGTATTTT,CASSLLGTDTQYF
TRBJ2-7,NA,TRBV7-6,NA,TGTGCCAGCAGCCCTAATAGAGCCTACGAGCAGTACTTC,CASSPNRAYEQYF
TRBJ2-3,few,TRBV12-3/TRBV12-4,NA,TGTGCCAGCAGCCAGGTCGGCGGTACGCAGTATTTT,CASSQVGGTQYF
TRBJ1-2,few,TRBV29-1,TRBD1,TGCAGCGTTTCCGGGACAGGCTACTATGGCTACACCTTC,CSVSGTGYYGYTF
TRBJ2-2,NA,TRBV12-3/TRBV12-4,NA,NA,CASSPTTGTGSQSCFF
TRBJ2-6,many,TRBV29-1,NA,TGCAGCGTTGAATTGAGTTCTGGGGCCAACGTCCTGACTTTC,CSVELSSGANVLTF
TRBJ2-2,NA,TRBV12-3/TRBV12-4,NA,TGTGCCAGCAGTTTTGGTGTGCAGGGAAGGAAGCTGTTTTTT,CASSFGVQGRKLFF
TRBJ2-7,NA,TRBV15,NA,TGTGCCACCAGCCCGAGTGGGCGTTTGATGGGCGAGCAGTACTTC,CATSPSGRLMGEQYF
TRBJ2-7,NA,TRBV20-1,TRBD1,TGCAGTGCTCCTGGACAGGGTACGAACGAGCAGTACTTC,CSAPGQGTNEQYF
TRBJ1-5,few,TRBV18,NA,TGTGCCAGCTCGGGCGGCAGGGGCAATCAGCCCCAGCATTTT,CASSGGRGNQPQHF
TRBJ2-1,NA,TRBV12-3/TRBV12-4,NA,TGTGCCAGCGGTTTACCCGCTCGGGGGAGTGAGCAGTTCTTC,CASGLPARGSEQFF
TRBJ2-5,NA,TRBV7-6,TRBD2,TGTGCCAGCAGCTTAAGCGGGGGGCCGAGCGGGACCCAGTACTTC,CASSLSGGPSGTQYF
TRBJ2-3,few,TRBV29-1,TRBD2,TGCAGCGTTGAGGGTACGGGAGGAACAGATACGCAGTATTTT,CSVEGTGGTDTQYF
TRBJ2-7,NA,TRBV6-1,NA,TGTGCCAGCAGTGAAAGGCAGGTATACGAGCAGTACTTC,CASSERQVYEQYF
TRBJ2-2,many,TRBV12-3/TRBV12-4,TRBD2,TGTGCCAGCAGCCGATTAGCGGGGTCGAACACCGGGGAGCTGTTTTTT,CASSRLAGSNTGELFF
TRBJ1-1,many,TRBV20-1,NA,TGCAGTGCTAGAGACTTCGCCTTACACCAGGACGGTCGGGCTTTCTTT,CSARDFALHQDGRAFF
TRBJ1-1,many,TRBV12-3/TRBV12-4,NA,TGTGCCAGCACCCTCTTTAGTAACACTGAAGCTTTCTTT,CASTLFSNTEAFF
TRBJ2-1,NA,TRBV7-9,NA,TGTGCCAGCAGCCCCCAGGTCTTC,CASSPQVF
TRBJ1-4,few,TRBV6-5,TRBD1,TGTGCCAGCAGTTACGAGGGGGCAGGGGAAAAACTGTTTTTT,CASSYEGAGEKLFF
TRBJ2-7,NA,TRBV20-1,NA,TGCTGCGTCTGGGGCCAGGCTCCCAGCTCCTACGAGCAGTACTTC,CCVWGQAPSSYEQYF
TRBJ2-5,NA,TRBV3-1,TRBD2,TGTGCCACCAGCTACGGGACTACGGGGCGAGAGACCCAGTACTTC,CATSYGTTGRETQYF